A single sample is the source of the 28 T cell receptor beta chains below, sequenced in a study of blood T cell repertoires in COVID-19. Profiled with immunoSEQ multiplex PCR; TCRdb holds only in-frame clones, not every one. The table has some 110,000 clones, 84% seen once. The material sequenced was PBMCs or T cells enriched from blood (not recorded which). The receptors were gathered from a woman in her 30s who had recovered from COVID-19.

CDR3 protein: CASSNGGLRVDEQYF. CDR3 DNA: TGTGCCAGTAGTAACGGGGGACTGCGGGTTGACGAGCAGTACTTC. V gene TRBV19 combines with J gene TRBJ2-7, with D maybe TRBD2 (6 bases). Germline CDR1 is LNHDA and CDR2 is SQIVND (reference sequence). V shed 4 bases and J shed 5 bases, with 18 bases lying between them. CDR3 length: 15 amino acids.

The rearrangement joins TRBV11-2 to TRBJ2-7, with D possibly matching TRBD2 (5 bases). This CDR3 contains 18 residues. Trimming stripped 1 base from V and 7 bases from J, with 26 bases between. Germline V gene data show CDR1 as SGHAT and CDR2 as FQNNGV. The CDR3 nucleotides are TGTGCCAGCAGCTTAGGTACTGATTGGAGCAGGACTTGGGTGGAGCAGTACTTC. Its translation: CASSLGTDWSRTWVEQYF.

V is TRBV19 and J is TRBJ1-1; 11 positions match TRBD1. Trimming at V came to 5 bases and at J to 1 base, leaving 6 bases not matched to a gene. The CDR3 extends over 16 amino acids. Germline CDR1 and CDR2: LNHDA and SQIVND (reference sequence). The DNA of the CDR3 is TGTGCCAGTAGTTACGGGACAGGGGGTCGGAACACTGAAGCTTTCTTT. It is translated as CASSYGTGGRNTEAFF.

In regard to this clone: The junction and the germline gene differ at one end; a read error may be behind it. V and J are TRBV19 and TRBJ2-7, with D perhaps matching TRBD2 (6 bases). Germline assignment: CDR1 LNHDA and CDR2 SQIVND (reference sequence). CDR3 length: 15 residues. The CDR3 nucleotides read TGTGCCAGTAGTACTCGGGACTCAACCTCCGACGAGCAGTACTTC. Translated: CASSTRDSTSDEQYF.

The chain joins TRBV11-1 to TRBJ1-1, with D possibly TRBD1 on 6 matching bases. CDR3 size: 15 residues. The ends were cut back, 5 bases at V and 6 bases at J, with 19 bases in the middle. Germline assignment: CDR1 SGHAT and CDR2 FQDESV (reference sequence). The CDR3 region has the DNA TGTGCCAGCAGCCTAAAACAGGGAGGGTACGCTGAAGCTTTCTTT. Its translation: CASSLKQGGYAEAFF.

V is TRBV28 and J is TRBJ2-5; tentative D call: TRBD2 (6 bases). The germline V and J ends were trimmed by 2 bases and 2 bases, with 12 bases remaining between them. This CDR3 spans 15 amino acids. Per the germline V gene, CDR1 is MDHEN and CDR2 is SYDVKM. CDR3 coding DNA: TGTGCCAGCAGTTTAGGGGGGTACAGACAAGAGACCCAGTACTTC. Its translation: CASSLGGYRQETQYF.

The V call is TRBV28, the J call TRBJ1-1; no clear D gene. Germline V lookup: CDR1 MDHEN, CDR2 SYDVKM. Trimming cost V 10 bases and J 3 bases, with 12 bases left between them. The CDR3 has 12 residues. The CDR3 protein is CATSRGYTEAFF. The DNA for the CDR3 is TGTGCCACCTCTCGAGGGTACACTGAAGCTTTCTTT.

The V call is TRBV4-2, the J call TRBJ1-3; 7 bases line up with TRBD1. CDR1 and CDR2 from the germline V gene are LGHNA and YNFKEQ. This CDR3 is built from 15 residues. Losses at the gene ends were 0 bases for V and 6 bases for J; bases not matched to a gene: 5. CDR3 DNA: TGTGCCAGCAGCCAAGATATGACAGGGATAAACACCATATATTTT. Amino acids: CASSQDMTGINTIYF.

J is TRBJ1-2 and V is TRBV4-3; D unresolved. Germline V gene data show CDR1 as LGHNA and CDR2 as YSLEER. The CDR3 sequence is 14 residues long. V lost 1 base, J lost 2 bases, and 8 bases lay in between. DNA of the CDR3: TGCGCCAGCAGCCAAGTGTCGGAGAACTATGGCTACACCTTC. The encoded protein is CASSQVSENYGYTF.

The chain is built from TRBV4-2 and TRBJ2-1, with a weak D call TRBD2 (6 bases). This CDR3 spans 13 amino acids. Trimming removed 3 bases from V and 14 bases from J, with 17 bases in between. The V gene's germline CDR1 is LGHNA and CDR2 YNFKEQ. The CDR3 DNA sequence: TGTGCCAGCAGCCAGGGTAGGTGGAGGGCAAAGTTCTTC. It translates to CASSQGRWRAKFF.

The V gene is TRBV27, the J gene TRBJ2-1, with D possibly being TRBD2 (6 bases). The CDR3 sequence is 18 residues long. Trimming pared 0 bases from V and 0 bases from J, leaving 15 bases between. Germline V CDR1 and CDR2: MNHEY, SMNVEV (reference sequence). CDR3 sequence (DNA): TGTGCCAGCAGTTTATCGGCTTCTAGCGAATACTCCTACAATGAGCAGTTCTTC. This translates into CASSLSASSEYSYNEQFF.

This clone was seen only once. This sequence joins TRBV6-5 and TRBJ2-7; tentatively, D is TRBD1 (6 bases). V was shortened by 2 bases and J by 2 bases, with 13 bases between the two germline ends. Germline lookup yields CDR1 MNHEY and CDR2 SVGAGI. The CDR3 sequence is 15 residues long. The CDR3 is CASSYPTGTTYEQYF. CDR3 coding DNA: TGTGCCAGCAGTTACCCAACAGGGACCACCTACGAGCAGTACTTC.

This clone was observed at least ten times. The genes are TRBV28 and TRBJ1-6, with a weak D call TRBD1 (5 bases). This CDR3 is 14 amino acids long. Deletions cut 7 bases from V and 9 bases from J, with 16 bases between. The germline gives CDR1 MDHEN, CDR2 SYDVKM. The CDR3 coding sequence is TGTGCCAGCAACGCGGAGGGGCACGGTTCACCCCTCCACTTT. Translating gives CASNAEGHGSPLHF.

The J gene is TRBJ1-1, the V gene TRBV6-4, with D hard to call. This CDR3 has 16 amino acids. Per germline, CDR1 MRHNA and CDR2 SNTAGT. V was trimmed by 3 bases and J by 1 base, leaving 15 bases between them. The CDR3 loop is CASSERTPRRNTEAFF. The CDR3 nucleotides are TGTGCCAGCAGTGAGCGGACTCCACGTAGGAACACTGAAGCTTTCTTT.

The chain uses TRBV19 and TRBJ2-1, with 8 bases lining up with TRBD2. The germline gives CDR1 LNHDA, CDR2 SQIVND (reference sequence). The CDR3 loop spans 15 amino acids. The V and J ends lost 5 bases and 0 bases, in that order; junction bases with no gene match: 3. The chain's CDR3 is CASSLAGGSYNEQFF. CDR3 sequence (DNA): TGTGCCAGTAGTTTGGCGGGGGGCTCCTACAATGAGCAGTTCTTC.

J is TRBJ2-1 and V is TRBV18; perhaps TRBD2 as D (6 bases). The V gene's germline CDR1 is KGHSH and CDR2 LQKENI. V was trimmed by 3 bases and J by 6 bases, leaving 15 bases between them. The CDR3 runs to 15 residues. The CDR3 loop is CASSPDAGRGNEQFF. CDR3 DNA: TGTGCCAGCTCACCTGATGCGGGGCGGGGCAATGAGCAGTTCTTC.

The chain employs TRBV6-5 and TRBJ1-4; D not resolved. Germline values: CDR1 MNHEY, CDR2 SVGAGI. CDR3 size: 14 residues. Trimming took 3 bases from V and 8 from J, leaving 13 bases between them. The CDR3 protein is CASSYDGTWEKLFF. The DNA for the CDR3 is TGTGCCAGCAGTTATGATGGTACTTGGGAAAAACTGTTTTTT.

The chain joins TRBV30 to TRBJ1-2; 7 bases align to TRBD1. Germline lookup yields CDR1 GTSNPN and CDR2 SVGIG (reference sequence). The CDR3 is made up of 15 amino acids. V gave up 1 base and J gave up 4 bases; unmatched junction bases: 9. The CDR3 nucleotides read TGTGCCTGGAGTGCATTTCTAAGGGACAGCTATGGCTACACCTTC. It translates to CAWSAFLRDSYGYTF.

V is TRBV28 and J is TRBJ2-2; D gene unclear. The CDR3 covers 13 residues. V dropped 3 bases and J dropped 4 bases, with 6 bases sitting between them. CDR1 and CDR2 (germline): MDHEN, SYDVKM. The CDR3 nucleotides read TGTGCCAGCAGTTTCCCATCCACCGGGGAGCTGTTTTTT. It encodes CASSFPSTGELFF.

V gene TRBV15 combines with J gene TRBJ2-7; D gene ambiguous. V shed 3 bases and J shed 4 bases, with 10 bases lying between them. The CDR3 runs to 13 residues. Germline CDR1 LNHNV, CDR2 YYDKDF (reference sequence). CDR3 nucleotides: TGTGCCACCAGCAGTTCTAGTCTTTACGAGCAGTACTTC. Its protein is CATSSSSLYEQYF.

Comment on this clone: This sample also contains other DNA sequences that code for the same CDR3. This chain connects TRBV19 to TRBJ2-5, with D perhaps matching TRBD2 (6 bases). The CDR3 runs to 13 residues. Per germline, CDR1 LNHDA and CDR2 SQIVND (reference sequence). Deletions cut 5 bases from V and 2 bases from J, with 9 bases between. The CDR3 spells CASSSSGQETQYF. The CDR3 DNA reads TGTGCCAGTAGTTCAAGCGGGCAAGAGACCCAGTACTTC.

The chain employs TRBV11-1 and TRBJ1-5; D gene ambiguous. The germline gives CDR1 SGHAT, CDR2 FQDESV (reference sequence). The V gene lost 5 bases and the J gene lost 4 bases, with 12 bases spanning the gap. This CDR3 has 14 amino acids. CDR3 protein: CASSRRVRNQPQHF. CDR3 bases: TGTGCCAGCAGCCGGAGGGTGAGGAATCAGCCCCAGCATTTT.

The gene calls are TRBV2 and TRBJ1-4; 7 nucleotides align to TRBD1. This CDR3 comprises 14 residues. After removal of 8 bases from V and 8 bases from J, the junction contained 11 bases not matched to a gene. Germline lookup yields CDR1 SNHLY and CDR2 FYNNEI. CDR3 sequence (DNA): TGTGCCAGCGGATTGGACAGGCACGCGGAAAAACTGTTTTTT. It is translated as CASGLDRHAEKLFF.

This clone came up once. V usage is TRBV12-3 or TRBV12-4 and J usage is TRBJ2-1; weak D call: TRBD2 (5 bases). Trimming took 6 bases from V and 7 from J, leaving 7 bases between them. The CDR3 sequence is 11 residues long. CDR3 loop: CASSRGNEQFF. The CDR3 DNA reads as TGTGCCAGCAGCCGGGGTAATGAGCAGTTCTTC.

The chain carries TRBV10-1 and TRBJ2-2, with D perhaps TRBD1 (6 bases). Per the germline V gene, CDR1 is WNHNN and CDR2 is SYGVQD (reference sequence). The CDR3 runs to 16 residues. Trimming took 3 bases from V and 3 from J, leaving 14 bases between them. CDR3 in amino acids: CASSDSHPGDTGELFF. The CDR3 DNA follows: TGCGCCAGCAGTGACTCACATCCAGGGGACACCGGGGAGCTGTTTTTT.

This sequence joins TRBV9 and TRBJ2-2, with D perhaps matching TRBD2 (5 bases). The CDR3 has 15 amino acids. The V gene lost 0 bases and the J gene lost 4 bases, with 10 bases spanning the gap. Germline CDR1 reads SGDLS; CDR2 reads YYNGEE. The CDR3 nucleotides are TGTGCCAGCAGCGTAGAACTAGGAACCACCGGGGAGCTGTTTTTT. Encoded protein: CASSVELGTTGELFF.

The V gene is TRBV4-1, the J gene TRBJ2-7; 7 bases fit TRBD1. The CDR3 is 14 amino acids. Trimming cost V 5 bases and J 4 bases; bases outside gene matches: 8. Germline V gives CDR1 MGHRA, CDR2 YSYEKL. The DNA of the CDR3 is TGCGCCAGCAGCTCCCCGGGACAGCATTACGAGCAGTACTTC. Translation: CASSSPGQHYEQYF.

The CDR3 nucleotides read TGTGCCAGCAGCCTGACAGGGACCAATCAGCCCCAGCATTTT. Amino acid sequence: CASSLTGTNQPQHF. The V gene is TRBV6-2 or TRBV6-3, the J gene TRBJ1-5, with TRBD1 matching 7 bases. The CDR3 sequence is 14 residues long. The V segment lost 6 bases and the J segment 3 bases; nucleotides outside the gene matches: 5. Germline V gene data show CDR1 as MNHEY and CDR2 as SVGEGT.